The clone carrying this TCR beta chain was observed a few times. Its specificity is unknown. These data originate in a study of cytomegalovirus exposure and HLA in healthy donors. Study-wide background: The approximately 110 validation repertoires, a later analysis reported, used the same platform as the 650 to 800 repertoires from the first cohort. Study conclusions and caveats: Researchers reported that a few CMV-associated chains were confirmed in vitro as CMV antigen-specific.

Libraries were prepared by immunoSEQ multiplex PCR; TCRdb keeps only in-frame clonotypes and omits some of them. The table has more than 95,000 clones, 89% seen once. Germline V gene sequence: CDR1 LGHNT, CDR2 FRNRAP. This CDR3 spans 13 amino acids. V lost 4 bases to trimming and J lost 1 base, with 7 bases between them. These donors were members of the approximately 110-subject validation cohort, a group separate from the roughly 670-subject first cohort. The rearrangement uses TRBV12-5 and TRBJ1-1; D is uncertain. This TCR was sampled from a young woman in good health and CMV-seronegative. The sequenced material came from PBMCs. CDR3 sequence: CASGSNRNTEAFF. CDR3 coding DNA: TGTGCTAGTGGTTCGAACAGGAACACTGAAGCTTTCTTT.